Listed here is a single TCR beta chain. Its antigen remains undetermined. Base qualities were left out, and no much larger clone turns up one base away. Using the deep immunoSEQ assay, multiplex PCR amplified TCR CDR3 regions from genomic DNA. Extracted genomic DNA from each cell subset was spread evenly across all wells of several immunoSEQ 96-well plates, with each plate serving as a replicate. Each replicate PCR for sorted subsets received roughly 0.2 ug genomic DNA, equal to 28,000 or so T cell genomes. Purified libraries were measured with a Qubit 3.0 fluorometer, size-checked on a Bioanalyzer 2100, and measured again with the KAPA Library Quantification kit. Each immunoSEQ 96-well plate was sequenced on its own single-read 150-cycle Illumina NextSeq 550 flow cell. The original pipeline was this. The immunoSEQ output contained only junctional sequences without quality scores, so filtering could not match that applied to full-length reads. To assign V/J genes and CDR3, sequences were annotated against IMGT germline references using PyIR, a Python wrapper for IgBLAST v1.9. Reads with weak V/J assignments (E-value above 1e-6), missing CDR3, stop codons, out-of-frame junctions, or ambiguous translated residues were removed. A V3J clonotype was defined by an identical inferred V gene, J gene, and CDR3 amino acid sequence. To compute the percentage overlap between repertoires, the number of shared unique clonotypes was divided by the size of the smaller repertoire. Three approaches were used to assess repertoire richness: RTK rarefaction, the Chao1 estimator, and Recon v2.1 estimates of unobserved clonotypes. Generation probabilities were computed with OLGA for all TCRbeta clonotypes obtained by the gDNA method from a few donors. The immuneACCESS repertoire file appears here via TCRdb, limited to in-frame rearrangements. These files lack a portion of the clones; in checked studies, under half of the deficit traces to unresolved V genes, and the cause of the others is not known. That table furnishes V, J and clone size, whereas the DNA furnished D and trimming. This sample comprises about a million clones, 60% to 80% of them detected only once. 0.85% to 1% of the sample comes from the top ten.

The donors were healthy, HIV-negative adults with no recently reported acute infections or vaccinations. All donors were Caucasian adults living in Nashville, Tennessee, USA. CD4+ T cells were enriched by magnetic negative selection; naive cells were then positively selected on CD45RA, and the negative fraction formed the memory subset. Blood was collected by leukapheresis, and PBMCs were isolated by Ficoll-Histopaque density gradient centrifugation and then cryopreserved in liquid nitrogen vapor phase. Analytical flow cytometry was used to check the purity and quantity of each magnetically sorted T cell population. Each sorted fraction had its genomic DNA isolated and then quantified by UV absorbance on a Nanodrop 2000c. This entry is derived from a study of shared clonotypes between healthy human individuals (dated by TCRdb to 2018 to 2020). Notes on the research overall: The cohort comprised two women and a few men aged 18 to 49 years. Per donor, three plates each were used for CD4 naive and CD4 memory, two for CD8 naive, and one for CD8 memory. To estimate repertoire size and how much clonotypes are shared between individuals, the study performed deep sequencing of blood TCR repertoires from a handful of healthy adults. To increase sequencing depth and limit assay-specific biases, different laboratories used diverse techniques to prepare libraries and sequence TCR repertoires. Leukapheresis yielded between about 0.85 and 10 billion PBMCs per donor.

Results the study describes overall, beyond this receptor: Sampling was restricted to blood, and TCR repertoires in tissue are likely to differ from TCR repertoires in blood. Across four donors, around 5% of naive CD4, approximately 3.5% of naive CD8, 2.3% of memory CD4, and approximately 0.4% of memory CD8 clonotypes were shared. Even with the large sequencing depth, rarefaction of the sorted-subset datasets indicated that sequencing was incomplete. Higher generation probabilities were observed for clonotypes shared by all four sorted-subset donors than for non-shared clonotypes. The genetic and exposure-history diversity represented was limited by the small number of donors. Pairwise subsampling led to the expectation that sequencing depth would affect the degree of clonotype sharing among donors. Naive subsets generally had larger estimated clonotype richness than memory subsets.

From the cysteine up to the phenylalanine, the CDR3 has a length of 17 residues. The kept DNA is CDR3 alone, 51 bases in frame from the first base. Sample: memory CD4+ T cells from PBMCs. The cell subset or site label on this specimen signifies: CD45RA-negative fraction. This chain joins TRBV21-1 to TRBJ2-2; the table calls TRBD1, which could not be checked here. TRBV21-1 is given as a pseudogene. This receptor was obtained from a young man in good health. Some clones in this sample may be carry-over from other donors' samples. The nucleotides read TGTGCCAGCAGCAGCGACAGGGGGTGTTTTGTCACCGGGGAGCTGTTTTTT. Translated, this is CASSSDRGCFVTGELFF.